The rows below give T cell receptor beta chains drawn from one sample of a study of beta chain features in type 1 diabetes. Produced via immunoSEQ multiplex PCR; TCRdb's table is partial and in-frame only. The data show 100,000 to 150,000 clones, 17% seen once. The sequencing input was central memory CD4+ T cells from blood. These receptors were collected from a man aged 18 to 29 with type 1 diabetes. The CDR3 runs from the conserved cysteine through the conserved F or W. Each record gives: CDR3 protein, CDR3 DNA, clone size, D gene, J gene, V gene. The D gene is left open where the match is weak. The listing skips clone size in some rows; elsewhere it reads once, few, many or a size class.

CDR3aa: CAWRGSGEQYF
CDR3nt: TGTGCCTGGAGGGGGTCAGGGGAGCAGTACTTC
abundance: few
d_gene: NA
j_gene: TRBJ2-7
v_gene: TRBV30

CDR3aa: CASSPSVGEGEQYF
CDR3nt: TGTGCCAGCAGCCCGTCTGTCGGGGAAGGCGAGCAGTACTTC
abundance: few
d_gene: NA
j_gene: TRBJ2-7
v_gene: TRBV9

CDR3aa: CSVSRTDTQYF
CDR3nt: TGCAGCGTTTCCCGGACAGATACGCAGTATTTT
abundance: NA
d_gene: NA
j_gene: TRBJ2-3
v_gene: TRBV29-1

CDR3aa: CASSARAYGYTF
CDR3nt: TGTGCCAGCAGCGCCAGGGCTTATGGCTACACCTTC
abundance: NA
d_gene: NA
j_gene: TRBJ1-2
v_gene: TRBV7-2

CDR3aa: CASSPPATHTDTQYF
CDR3nt: TGTGCCAGCTCACCACCGGCTACCCACACAGATACGCAGTATTTT
abundance: NA
d_gene: NA
j_gene: TRBJ2-3
v_gene: TRBV18

CDR3aa: CASSEAEPQHF
CDR3nt: TGTGCCAGCAGTGAGGCGGAACCCCAGCATTTT
abundance: NA
d_gene: NA
j_gene: TRBJ1-5
v_gene: TRBV6-1

CDR3aa: CASSADTGGEKLFF
CDR3nt: TGTGCCAGCAGCGCCGACACAGGCGGTGAAAAACTGTTTTTT
abundance: NA
d_gene: NA
j_gene: TRBJ1-4
v_gene: TRBV9

CDR3aa: CAISQGQGGQYF
CDR3nt: TGTGCCATCAGCCAAGGGCAGGGTGGGCAGTACTTC
abundance: NA
d_gene: NA
j_gene: TRBJ2-5
v_gene: TRBV10-3

CDR3aa: CASRSLDGDTQYF
CDR3nt: TGCGCCAGCCGCTCGCTGGACGGGGATACGCAGTATTTT
abundance: many
d_gene: NA
j_gene: TRBJ2-3
v_gene: TRBV5-1

CDR3aa: CATSRDWVNTEAFF
CDR3nt: TGTGCCACCAGCAGAGATTGGGTAAACACTGAAGCTTTCTTT
abundance: NA
d_gene: NA
j_gene: TRBJ1-1
v_gene: TRBV15

CDR3aa: CASSARTDLQYEQYF
CDR3nt: TGCGCCAGCAGCGCTAGGACAGATCTCCAATACGAGCAGTACTTC
abundance: few
d_gene: NA
j_gene: TRBJ2-7
v_gene: TRBV5-1

CDR3aa: CAWRKTGGWDTEAFF
CDR3nt: TGTGCCTGGAGAAAAACAGGGGGCTGGGACACTGAAGCTTTCTTT
abundance: NA
d_gene: TRBD1
j_gene: TRBJ1-1
v_gene: TRBV30

CDR3aa: CASSRDGNTEAFF
CDR3nt: TGTGCCAGCAGCCGGGACGGAAACACTGAAGCTTTCTTT
abundance: NA
d_gene: NA
j_gene: TRBJ1-1
v_gene: TRBV7-9

CDR3aa: CSVGTSRSSYEQYF
CDR3nt: TGCAGCGTTGGGACTAGCAGGAGCTCCTACGAGCAGTACTTC
abundance: few
d_gene: TRBD2
j_gene: TRBJ2-7
v_gene: TRBV29-1

CDR3aa: CASSFLSGGFQETQYF
CDR3nt: TGTGCCAGCAGCTTCCTTAGCGGGGGGTTCCAAGAGACCCAGTACTTC
abundance: few
d_gene: TRBD2
j_gene: TRBJ2-5
v_gene: TRBV11-2

CDR3aa: CASSLGIGSMNTEAFF
CDR3nt: TGCGCCAGCAGCTTGGGGATAGGGAGCATGAACACTGAAGCTTTCTTT
abundance: NA
d_gene: NA
j_gene: TRBJ1-1
v_gene: TRBV5-1

CDR3aa: CASGILSYNEQFF
CDR3nt: TGTGCCAGCGGGATACTCTCCTACAATGAGCAGTTCTTC
abundance: few
d_gene: NA
j_gene: TRBJ2-1
v_gene: TRBV28

CDR3aa: CSVAQGQETQYF
CDR3nt: TGCAGCGTTGCCCAGGGGCAGGAGACCCAGTACTTC
abundance: few
d_gene: NA
j_gene: TRBJ2-5
v_gene: TRBV29-1

CDR3aa: CASSLGQDGYTF
CDR3nt: TGTGCCAGCTCCCTCGGGCAGGATGGCTACACCTTC
abundance: NA
d_gene: NA
j_gene: TRBJ1-2
v_gene: TRBV2

CDR3aa: CASSSYPGLAGGGHNEQFF
CDR3nt: TGTGCCAGCAGTTCTTACCCGGGACTAGCGGGCGGAGGTCACAATGAGCAGTTCTTC
abundance: many
d_gene: TRBD2
j_gene: TRBJ2-1
v_gene: TRBV7-2

CDR3aa: CASSLTPLRGGYEQYF
CDR3nt: TGTGCCAGCAGCTTAACCCCCCTACGCGGGGGCTACGAGCAGTACTTC
abundance: NA
d_gene: TRBD2
j_gene: TRBJ2-7
v_gene: TRBV7-2

CDR3aa: CSVGNLAGEGEQYF
CDR3nt: TGCAGCGTTGGAAACCTAGCGGGAGAGGGGGAGCAGTACTTC
abundance: NA
d_gene: TRBD2
j_gene: TRBJ2-7
v_gene: TRBV29-1

CDR3aa: CASSLSPSGRDTQYF
CDR3nt: TGTGCCAGCAGCTTATCGCCTAGCGGGAGAGATACGCAGTATTTT
abundance: many
d_gene: TRBD2
j_gene: TRBJ2-3
v_gene: TRBV11-1

CDR3aa: CASSSLVPNEQFF
CDR3nt: TGTGCCAGCAGCTCTCTAGTGCCGAATGAGCAGTTCTTC
abundance: NA
d_gene: NA
j_gene: TRBJ2-1
v_gene: TRBV7-6

CDR3aa: CASSAAGTRDNEQFF
CDR3nt: TGTGCCAGCTCGGCCGCCGGGACTAGGGACAATGAGCAGTTCTTC
abundance: few
d_gene: TRBD2
j_gene: TRBJ2-1
v_gene: TRBV18